A single sample gave rise to the 26 T cell receptor beta chains below, sequenced in a study of T cell responses to AZD1222 COVID-19 vaccine. The method was immunoSEQ multiplex PCR; TCRdb's version includes in-frame clones alone and lacks a portion of them. Among about 54,000 clones listed, about 86% were seen once. The sample here was peripheral blood, taken 28 days after the second AZD1222 dose. These TCRs come from an adult who received the AZD1222 COVID-19 vaccine.

This clone was counted once. This sequence joins TRBV27 and TRBJ1-1; no reliable D call. The CDR3 runs to 13 residues. The V end was cut by 3 bases, the J end by 5 bases, with 10 bases between. The V gene's germline CDR1 is MNHEY and CDR2 SMNVEV (reference sequence). The CDR3 sequence is CASSLGPVTEAFF. In DNA form, the CDR3 reads TGTGCCAGCAGTTTGGGTCCGGTGACTGAAGCTTTCTTT.

The chain employs TRBV10-3 and TRBJ2-7; TRBD2 agrees at 10 bases. CDR1 and CDR2 (germline): ENHRY, SYGVKD. V lost 5 bases and J lost 6; bases outside the gene matches: 4. The CDR3 runs to 13 residues. The CDR3, as DNA: TGTGCCATCAGTCTAGCGGGAGTAGGCGAGCAGTACTTC. Its protein product is CAISLAGVGEQYF.

This chain connects TRBV18 to TRBJ2-6; TRBD2 is a possible D gene (6 bases). The CDR3 is made up of 18 amino acids. The V and J ends lost 1 base and 1 base respectively, with 14 bases between them. Looked up from germline, CDR1 is KGHSH and CDR2 is LQKENI. CDR3: CASSPLTGGASGANVLTF. The DNA for the CDR3 is TGTGCCAGCTCACCACTAACAGGAGGGGCGTCTGGGGCCAACGTCCTGACTTTC. Looking up the rest from reference TRBV18 and TRBJ2-6 gives the full variable domain: NAGVMQNPRHLVRRRGQEARLRCSPMKGHSHVYWYRQLPEEGLKFMVYLQKENIIDESGMPKERFSAEFPKEGPSILRIQQVVRGDSAAYFCASSPLTGGASGANVLTFGAGSRLTVL.

J is TRBJ2-1 and V is TRBV4-3; D might be TRBD2 (6 bases). The CDR3 length is 16 residues. The V end was cut by 4 bases, the J end by 0 bases, with 13 bases between. Germline V lookup: CDR1 LGHNA, CDR2 YSLEER. The CDR3 bases are TGCGCCAGCAGCCCTAGTAGCGGATACTCCTACAATGAGCAGTTCTTC. Protein: CASSPSSGYSYNEQFF.

This clone was detected only once. This sequence joins TRBV6-5 and TRBJ2-3, with D perhaps TRBD1 (6 bases). Germline CDR1 reads MNHEY; CDR2 reads SVGAGI. The CDR3 consists of 14 residues. Trimming left V 8 bases short and J 1 base short, with 13 bases between. CDR3 loop: CASALQGGTDTQYF. CDR3 nucleotides: TGTGCCAGCGCCCTACAGGGAGGCACAGATACGCAGTATTTT.

This chain connects TRBV4-1 to TRBJ2-5; 7 nucleotides line up with TRBD1. Germline V gives CDR1 MGHRA, CDR2 YSYEKL. With 3 bases clipped from V and 6 bases from J, the junction kept 16 bases outside the gene matches. This CDR3 region has 17 residues. As DNA, the CDR3 is TGCGCCAGCAGCCAGACCTCCCTTAACAGGGGAAAAAAGACCCAGTACTTC. Translated: CASSQTSLNRGKKTQYF.

V gene TRBV29-1 combines with J gene TRBJ1-4; D is unresolved. The CDR3 length is 12 residues. Trimming stripped 4 bases from V and 4 bases from J, with 7 bases between. Germline assignment: CDR1 SQVTM and CDR2 ANQGSEA. CDR3 DNA sequence: TGCAGCGTTGTCGGGAATAATGAAAAACTGTTTTTT. Protein: CSVVGNNEKLFF.

V gene TRBV5-1 combines with J gene TRBJ1-1; 7 nucleotides line up with TRBD1. Germline values: CDR1 SGHRS, CDR2 YFSETQ. V lost 1 base to trimming and J lost 7 bases; unmatched junction nucleotides: 4. The length of the CDR3 is 13 residues. In nucleotides, the CDR3 is TGCGCCAGCAGCTTGACAGGGGACAGTGAAGCTTTCTTT. It codes for CASSLTGDSEAFF.

The rearrangement uses TRBV7-8 and TRBJ2-5, with D perhaps TRBD2 (6 bases). Trimming cost V 1 base and J 5 bases, with 14 bases left between them. Germline CDR1 reads SGHVS; CDR2 reads FQNEAQ. The CDR3 totals 15 residues. The CDR3 here is CASSLGWTKQETQYF. The CDR3 coding sequence is TGTGCCAGCAGCTTAGGATGGACTAAGCAGGAGACCCAGTACTTC.

The gene calls are TRBV7-2 and TRBJ2-7; D call uncertain. The germline V gene has CDR1 SGHTA and CDR2 FQGNSA. The CDR3 is 13 amino acids. The germline V and J ends were trimmed by 3 bases and 0 bases, with 6 bases remaining between them. The chain's CDR3 is CASSFYSSYEQYF. The CDR3 DNA reads as TGTGCCAGCAGCTTCTATAGCTCCTACGAGCAGTACTTC.

This clone was seen more than once but under ten times. The chain has TRBV7-9 and TRBJ2-2; the match to TRBD2 covers 8 bases. The ends lost 5 bases at V and 6 bases at J; junction bases unmatched: 11. The CDR3 extends over 16 amino acids. CDR1 is SEHNR, CDR2 FQNEAQ, per germline (reference sequence). CDR3 DNA: TGTGCCAGCAGCCCGGGTAGCGGGATGAAGTCCGGGGAGCTGTTTTTT. This translates into CASSPGSGMKSGELFF. Looking up the rest from reference TRBV7-9 and TRBJ2-2 gives the full variable domain: DTGVSQNPRHKITKRGQNVTFRCDPISEHNRLYWYRQTLGQGPEFLTYFQNEAQLEKSRLLSDRFSAERPKGSFSTLEIQRTEQGDSAMYLCASSPGSGMKSGELFFGEGSRLTVL.

This chain links TRBV5-8 with TRBJ2-2; either TRBD1 or TRBD2 may fit D (6 bases each). The CDR3 is 15 amino acids. The V gene lost 2 bases and the J gene lost 7 bases, with 15 bases spanning the gap. Germline CDR1 SGHTS, CDR2 YDEGEE. The CDR3 spells CASSLGGGIRGELFF. CDR3 nucleotide sequence: TGTGCCAGCAGCTTAGGAGGGGGTATTCGCGGGGAGCTGTTTTTT.

The V call is TRBV6-5, the J call TRBJ1-5; TRBD1 is a possible D gene (6 bases). The CDR3 is 14 residues long. Deletions cut 6 bases from V and 5 bases from J, with 14 bases between. The germline CDR1 and CDR2 sequences are MNHEY and SVGAGI. The CDR3 nucleotides are TGTGCCAGCAGCGACCGGGACAAGTATCAGCCCCAGCATTTT. Amino acids: CASSDRDKYQPQHF.

The chain joins TRBV7-8 to TRBJ1-5; 7 bases align to TRBD1. The CDR3 runs to 17 residues. Trimming took 5 bases from V and 5 from J; bases not matched to a gene: 15. Germline CDR1 SGHVS, CDR2 FQNEAQ. Here the CDR3 reads CASSSQPGGRPDQPQHF. The CDR3 DNA is TGTGCCAGCAGCAGCCAACCAGGGGGAAGGCCAGATCAGCCCCAGCATTTT.

V is TRBV11-2 and J is TRBJ2-3; tentative D call: TRBD1 (6 bases). Trimming pared 4 bases from V and 2 bases from J, leaving 10 bases between. The CDR3 extends over 14 amino acids. Germline-derived CDR1 and CDR2 are SGHAT and FQNNGV. The CDR3 loop is CASSSTGLTDTQYF. The DNA of the CDR3 is TGTGCCAGCAGCTCGACAGGCCTCACAGATACGCAGTATTTT.

The chain uses TRBV7-3 and TRBJ2-1; 12 bases line up with TRBD1. Per the germline V gene, CDR1 is SGHTA and CDR2 is FQGTGA. The CDR3 contains 15 residues. With V trimmed by 1 base and J by 6 bases, 1 base remained unmatched. In DNA, the CDR3 is TGTGCCAGCAGCTTAAGGGGACAGGGGGCCAATGAGCAGTTCTTC. Protein product: CASSLRGQGANEQFF. The full variable domain, in which reference TRBV7-3 and TRBJ2-1 provide the parts outside the CDR3, is GAGVSQTPSNKVTEKGKYVELRCDPISGHTALYWYRQSLGQGPEFLIYFQGTGAADDSGLPNDRFFAVRPEGSVSTLKIQRTERGDSAVYLCASSLRGQGANEQFFGPGTRLTVL.

The chain uses TRBV4-3 and TRBJ1-4; D unclear. V lost 0 bases and J lost 6, with 8 bases in between. This CDR3 region has 14 residues. The V gene's germline CDR1 is LGHNA and CDR2 YSLEER. The DNA for the CDR3 is TGCGCCAGCAGCCAAGATCCGGCGGATGAAAAACTGTTTTTT. Protein sequence: CASSQDPADEKLFF.

The V call is TRBV12-3 or TRBV12-4, the J call TRBJ2-3, with D unclear. V was clipped by 3 bases and J by 2 bases, with 3 bases between them. The CDR3 sequence is 12 residues long. CDR3 protein: CASSFATDTQYF. The CDR3 DNA sequence: TGTGCCAGCAGTTTCGCCACAGATACGCAGTATTTT.

J is TRBJ2-2 and V is TRBV7-8; D gene ambiguous. CDR3 size: 12 residues. CDR1 and CDR2 from the germline V gene are SGHVS and FQNEAQ. The V gene lost 3 bases and the J gene lost 7 bases, with 6 bases spanning the gap. DNA for the CDR3: TGTGCCAGCAGCTTCCCGAACGGGGAGCTGTTTTTT. It specifies CASSFPNGELFF.

The chain links TRBV6-5 to TRBJ1-2; D uncertain. The CDR3 loop spans 14 amino acids. The germline V gene has CDR1 MNHEY and CDR2 SVGAGI. V lost 0 bases and J 7 bases, leaving 12 bases between the germline ends. The CDR3 reads CASSYSTAARGYTF. The CDR3 coding sequence is TGTGCCAGCAGTTACTCTACAGCCGCACGTGGCTACACCTTC.

The V and J genes are TRBV4-2 and TRBJ1-5, with a tentative D call TRBD1 (6 bases). Trimming pared 2 bases from V and 5 bases from J, leaving 13 bases between. The CDR3 covers 15 residues. Germline V gene sequence: CDR1 LGHNA, CDR2 YNFKEQ. CDR3 amino acids: CASSQFGDTYQPQHF. For the CDR3, the DNA is TGTGCCAGCAGCCAATTTGGGGACACCTATCAGCCCCAGCATTTT.

The gene calls are TRBV11-3 and TRBJ2-1; D may be TRBD2 (5 bases). Germline CDR1 reads SGHNT; CDR2 reads YENEEA. CDR3 length equals 19 residues. V was trimmed by 0 bases and J by 3 bases, leaving 21 bases between them. CDR3: CASSLDPLGSDGLYNEQFF. In DNA, the CDR3 is TGTGCCAGCAGCTTAGATCCCTTAGGAAGCGACGGACTCTACAATGAGCAGTTCTTC.

V usage is TRBV7-3 and J usage is TRBJ2-3; 7 bases match TRBD1. The CDR3 spans 15 residues. Looked up from germline, CDR1 is SGHTA and CDR2 is FQGTGA. V gave up 3 bases and J gave up 2 bases; unmatched junction bases: 5. The CDR3, as DNA: TGTGCCAGCAGCTTGGGGACAGCCCTCACAGATACGCAGTATTTT. Translating gives CASSLGTALTDTQYF.

This clone was detected only once. The chain is built from TRBV6-5 and TRBJ2-3; 10 bases map to TRBD1. The CDR3 has 14 residues. CDR1 MNHEY and CDR2 SVGAGI come from the germline V gene. Trimming cost V 6 bases and J 4 bases; bases outside gene matches: 4. DNA of the CDR3: TGTGCCAGCAGCCGGGACAGGGGTCCAGATACGCAGTATTTT. Protein sequence: CASSRDRGPDTQYF.

A few counts support this clone. The rearrangement links TRBV7-9 to TRBJ2-6, with a tentative D call TRBD2 (5 bases). This CDR3 contains 13 residues. Per the germline V gene, CDR1 is SEHNR and CDR2 is FQNEAQ (reference sequence). V lost 4 bases and J 4 bases, leaving 5 bases between the germline ends. The CDR3 DNA follows: TGTGCCAGCAGCTCGGGAGGGGCCAACGTCCTGACTTTC. Protein sequence: CASSSGGANVLTF.

This clone occurred a few times. The chain is built from TRBV28 and TRBJ1-2; 8 nucleotides line up with TRBD1. The CDR3 consists of 14 residues. V gave up 6 bases and J gave up 5 bases; unmatched junction bases: 8. Germline CDR1 reads MDHEN; CDR2 reads SYDVKM. The CDR3 region is CASSWQGARYGYTF. The CDR3 DNA reads TGTGCCAGCAGCTGGCAGGGGGCGCGTTATGGCTACACCTTC.